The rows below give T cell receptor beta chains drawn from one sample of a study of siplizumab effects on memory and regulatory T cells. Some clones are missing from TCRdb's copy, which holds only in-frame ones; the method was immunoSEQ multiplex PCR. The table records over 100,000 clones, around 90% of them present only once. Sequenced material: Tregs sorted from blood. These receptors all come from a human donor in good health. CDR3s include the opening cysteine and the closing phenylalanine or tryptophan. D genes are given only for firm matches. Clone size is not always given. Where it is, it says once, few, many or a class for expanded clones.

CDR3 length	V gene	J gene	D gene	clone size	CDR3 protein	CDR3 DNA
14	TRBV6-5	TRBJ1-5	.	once	CASSYDSSNQPQHF	TGTGCCAGCAGTTACGATTCAAGCAATCAGCCCCAGCATTTT
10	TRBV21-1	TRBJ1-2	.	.	CASSKRAHTF	TGTGCCAGCAGCAAGAGGGCACACACCTTC
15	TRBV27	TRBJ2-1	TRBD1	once	CASSPGTGETWEQFF	TGTGCCAGCAGTCCCGGGACAGGGGAGACGTGGGAGCAGTTCTTC
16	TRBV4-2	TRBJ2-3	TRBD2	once	CASSPVGLAGGDTQYF	TGTGCCAGCAGCCCCGTCGGGCTAGCGGGGGGGGATACGCAGTATTTT
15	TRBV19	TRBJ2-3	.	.	CASSIKSGFVDTQYF	TGTGCCAGTAGTATAAAGTCTGGGTTTGTGGATACGCAGTATTTT
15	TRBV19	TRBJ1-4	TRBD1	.	CATKGQGWTNEKLFF	TGTGCCACTAAAGGACAGGGATGGACTAATGAAAAACTGTTTTTT
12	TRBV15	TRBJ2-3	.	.	CATTHRGDTQYF	TGTGCCACCACCCATAGGGGGGATACGCAGTATTTT
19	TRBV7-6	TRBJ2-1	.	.	CASSPRQGRREGSYNEQFF	TGTGCCAGCAGCCCTCGACAGGGGAGGCGGGAGGGCTCCTACAATGAGCAGTTCTTC
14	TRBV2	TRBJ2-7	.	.	CASRASESSYEQYF	TGTGCCAGCAGAGCCAGTGAGAGCTCCTACGAGCAGTACTTC
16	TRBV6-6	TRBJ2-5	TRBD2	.	CASREGLAGIQETQYF	TGTGCCAGCAGAGAGGGACTAGCGGGGATTCAAGAGACCCAGTACTTC
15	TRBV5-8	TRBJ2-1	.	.	CASSPQLRRDNEQFF	TGTGCCAGCAGCCCCCAGCTCCGGCGGGATAATGAGCAGTTCTTC
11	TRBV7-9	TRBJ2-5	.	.	CASSKRETQYF	TGTGCCAGCAGCAAGCGGGAGACCCAGTACTTC
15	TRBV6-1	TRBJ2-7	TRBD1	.	CASRPGGTGASEQYF	TGTGCCAGCAGGCCGGGAGGGACAGGGGCAAGCGAGCAGTACTTC
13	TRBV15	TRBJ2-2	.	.	CATSRVNTGELFF	TGTGCCACCAGCAGGGTTAACACCGGGGAGCTGTTTTTT
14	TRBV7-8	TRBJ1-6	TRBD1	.	CASSRQGDNSPLHF	TGTGCCAGCAGCCGACAGGGGGATAATTCACCCCTCCACTTT
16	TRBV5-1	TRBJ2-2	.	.	CASSSAQNWNTGELFF	TGCGCCAGCAGCTCCGCCCAAAATTGGAACACCGGGGAGCTGTTTTTT
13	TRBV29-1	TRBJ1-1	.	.	CSGETRGSTEAFF	TGCAGCGGGGAGACGAGGGGGAGTACTGAAGCTTTCTTT
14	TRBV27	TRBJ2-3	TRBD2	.	CASRLAGGRGTQYF	TGTGCCAGCAGGCTAGCGGGAGGGCGCGGTACGCAGTATTTT
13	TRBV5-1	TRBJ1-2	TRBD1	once	CACTGQGISGYTF	TGCGCCTGTACCGGACAGGGTATCAGTGGCTACACCTTC
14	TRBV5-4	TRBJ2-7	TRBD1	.	CASSTLGQGEEQYF	TGTGCCAGCAGCACCCTGGGACAGGGGGAAGAGCAGTACTTC
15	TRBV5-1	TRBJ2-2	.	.	CASSLDRVDTGELFF	TGCGCCAGCAGCTTGGACAGGGTGGACACCGGGGAGCTGTTTTTT
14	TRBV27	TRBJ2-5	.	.	CASSSSWTRETQYF	TGTGCCAGCAGTTCATCGTGGACAAGGGAGACCCAGTACTTC
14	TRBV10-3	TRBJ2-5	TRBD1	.	CATHRDRGEETQYF	TGTGCCACTCACCGGGACAGGGGGGAAGAGACCCAGTACTTC
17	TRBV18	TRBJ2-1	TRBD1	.	CASSAGGFFSSYNEQFF	TGTGCCAGCTCAGCAGGGGGCTTCTTTAGCTCCTACAATGAGCAGTTCTTC
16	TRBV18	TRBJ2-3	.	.	CASSPPAGTSTDTQYF	TGTGCCAGCTCACCACCGGCGGGCACTAGCACAGATACGCAGTATTTT
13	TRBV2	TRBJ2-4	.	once	CASSGGVKNIQYF	TGTGCCAGCAGTGGGGGGGTAAAAAACATTCAGTACTTC
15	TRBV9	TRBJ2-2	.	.	CASSVGNSGPGELFF	TGTGCCAGCAGCGTAGGAAATAGCGGTCCCGGGGAGCTGTTTTTT
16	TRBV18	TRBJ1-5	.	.	CASSPIRDYSNQPQHF	TGTGCCAGCTCACCAATCAGGGATTATAGCAATCAGCCCCAGCATTTT
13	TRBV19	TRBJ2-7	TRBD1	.	CASSWTGAYEQYF	TGTGCCAGTAGCTGGACAGGTGCCTACGAGCAGTACTTC
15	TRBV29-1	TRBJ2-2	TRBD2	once	CSVYLAGMNTGELFF	TGCAGCGTTTACCTAGCGGGGATGAATACCGGGGAGCTGTTTTTT
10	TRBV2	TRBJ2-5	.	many	CASRQETQYF	TGTGCCAGCAGGCAAGAGACCCAGTACTTC
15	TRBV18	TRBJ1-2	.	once	CASSLERTAYYGYTF	TGTGCCAGCTCGCTAGAAAGGACAGCATACTATGGCTACACCTTC
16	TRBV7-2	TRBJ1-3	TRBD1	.	CASSTRGFSSGNTIYF	TGTGCCAGCAGCACCAGGGGGTTCAGCTCTGGAAACACCATATATTTT
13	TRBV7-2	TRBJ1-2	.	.	CASSLVSNYGYTF	TGTGCCAGCAGCTTAGTCAGTAACTATGGCTACACCTTC
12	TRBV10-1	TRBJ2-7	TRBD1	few	CASRGTGSEQYF	TGCGCCAGCAGAGGGACAGGGAGCGAGCAGTACTTC
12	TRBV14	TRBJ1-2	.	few	CASSQGYYGYTF	TGTGCCAGCAGCCAGGGGTACTATGGCTACACCTTC
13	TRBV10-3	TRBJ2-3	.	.	CAISAEARGTQYF	TGTGCCATCAGTGCGGAGGCCAGAGGTACGCAGTATTTT
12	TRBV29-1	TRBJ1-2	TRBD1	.	CSVLQGLWGYTF	TGCAGCGTTCTACAGGGGTTGTGGGGCTACACCTTC
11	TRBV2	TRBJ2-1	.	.	CASSDSNEQFF	TGTGCCAGCAGTGACTCCAATGAGCAGTTCTTC
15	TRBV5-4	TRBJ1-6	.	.	CASSLAGSRGSPLHF	TGTGCCAGCAGCTTGGCCGGGAGTCGGGGATCACCCCTCCACTTT
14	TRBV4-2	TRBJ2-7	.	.	CASSQPGSVYEQYF	TGTGCCAGCAGCCAACCGGGGTCGGTCTACGAGCAGTACTTC
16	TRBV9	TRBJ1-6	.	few	CASSVDPGTGYSPLHF	TGTGCCAGCAGCGTAGATCCTGGGACGGGATATTCACCCCTCCACTTT
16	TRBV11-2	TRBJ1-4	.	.	CASSTGTLTTNEKLFF	TGTGCCAGCAGCACGGGGACACTTACAACTAATGAAAAACTGTTTTTT
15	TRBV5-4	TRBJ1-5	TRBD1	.	CASSPGTGANQPQHF	TGTGCCAGCAGCCCTGGGACAGGGGCTAATCAGCCCCAGCATTTT
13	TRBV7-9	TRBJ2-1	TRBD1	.	CASNPGQGNEQFF	TGTGCCAGCAACCCGGGACAGGGAAATGAGCAGTTCTTC
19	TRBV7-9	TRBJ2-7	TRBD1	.	CASSLGRDRALVSWGEQYF	TGTGCCAGCAGCTTAGGGAGGGACAGGGCGTTGGTTTCTTGGGGCGAGCAGTACTTC